These T cell receptor beta chains were read from a single sample in a study of blood T cell repertoires in COVID-19. Clones were read by immunoSEQ multiplex PCR, and TCRdb kept only the in-frame ones, dropping some. The sample lists hundreds of thousands of clones, around 90% occurring once. The sample taken for sequencing was PBMCs or T cells enriched from blood (not recorded which). The receptors shown here come from a woman between 40 and 55 years old with acute COVID-19. Each CDR3 is given with its conserved first and last residue. Each record gives: CDR3 DNA, CDR3 protein, D gene, J gene, V gene, clone size. D genes are given only for firm matches. Clone sizes are given selectively: once, few, many, or a class where the clone is expanded.

CDR3 DNA: TGCACCAGCAACCCCAGCCGAGGGAAGAGGGCGAACACTGAAGCTTTCTTT; CDR3 protein: CTSNPSRGKRANTEAFF; D gene: NA; J gene: TRBJ1-1; V gene: TRBV1; clone size: once
CDR3 DNA: TGCGCCAGCAGCCCTAACAGCGGGGGTTATGCCGGGGAGCTGTTTTTT; CDR3 protein: CASSPNSGGYAGELFF; D gene: TRBD2; J gene: TRBJ2-2; V gene: TRBV5-1; clone size: NA
CDR3 DNA: TGTGCCAGCAGTGAGGAGACAGGGCTTCTTTTCACCATATATTTT; CDR3 protein: CASSEETGLLFTIYF; D gene: TRBD1; J gene: TRBJ1-3; V gene: TRBV6-1; clone size: NA
CDR3 DNA: TGTGCCAGCAGTTCGACAGGGGGCGGATATGGCTACACCTTC; CDR3 protein: CASSSTGGGYGYTF; D gene: TRBD1; J gene: TRBJ1-2; V gene: TRBV6-2/TRBV6-3; clone size: few
CDR3 DNA: TGTGCCAGCAGAAGACAGGGTGCTAACTATGGCTACACCTTC; CDR3 protein: CASRRQGANYGYTF; D gene: TRBD1; J gene: TRBJ1-2; V gene: TRBV5-5; clone size: NA
CDR3 DNA: TGTGCCAGCAGCTCCTGGGACAGGGAAGGTTGGGGCTACACCTTC; CDR3 protein: CASSSWDREGWGYTF; D gene: TRBD1; J gene: TRBJ1-2; V gene: TRBV7-8; clone size: once
CDR3 DNA: TGTGCCACCAGGACGGGGAACTATGGCTACACCTTC; CDR3 protein: CATRTGNYGYTF; D gene: NA; J gene: TRBJ1-2; V gene: TRBV15; clone size: NA
CDR3 DNA: TGTGCCATCAGTATGCAGACGCCTAGTACCTTGAACACTGAAGCTTTCTTT; CDR3 protein: CAISMQTPSTLNTEAFF; D gene: NA; J gene: TRBJ1-1; V gene: TRBV10-3; clone size: NA
CDR3 DNA: TGTGCCAGCAGTCACGGACAGGGGGCGGCCGAGCAGTACTTC; CDR3 protein: CASSHGQGAAEQYF; D gene: TRBD1; J gene: TRBJ2-7; V gene: TRBV27; clone size: NA
CDR3 DNA: TGTGCCACCAGCAGAGATTACCTAGCGGGGGAGCGGGAGCAGTACTTC; CDR3 protein: CATSRDYLAGEREQYF; D gene: TRBD2; J gene: TRBJ2-7; V gene: TRBV15; clone size: few
CDR3 DNA: TGTGCCTGGAGTGCAGGGGGAACGGGTTCACCCCTCCACTTT; CDR3 protein: CAWSAGGTGSPLHF; D gene: TRBD1; J gene: TRBJ1-6; V gene: TRBV30; clone size: NA
CDR3 DNA: TGTGCCAGCAGTTACGGAAAGCGGGGGGGCCTAAATACGCAGTATTTT; CDR3 protein: CASSYGKRGGLNTQYF; D gene: TRBD2; J gene: TRBJ2-3; V gene: TRBV6-5; clone size: NA
CDR3 DNA: TGTGCCAGCAGCTTGGTCGGGACAGGGGTAACTGAAGCTTTCTTT; CDR3 protein: CASSLVGTGVTEAFF; D gene: TRBD1; J gene: TRBJ1-1; V gene: TRBV5-5; clone size: NA
CDR3 DNA: TGTGCCAGCAGCTTAGATCAACCAGGCTACGAGCAGTACTTC; CDR3 protein: CASSLDQPGYEQYF; D gene: NA; J gene: TRBJ2-7; V gene: TRBV11-2; clone size: NA
CDR3 DNA: TGTGCCTGGAGTGTATTACAGGGGGAAGGATTCTTC; CDR3 protein: CAWSVLQGEGFF; D gene: TRBD1; J gene: TRBJ2-1; V gene: TRBV30; clone size: NA
CDR3 DNA: TGTGCCAGCAGCCGGGGACTAGCCTACAATGAGCAGTTCTTC; CDR3 protein: CASSRGLAYNEQFF; D gene: TRBD2; J gene: TRBJ2-1; V gene: TRBV7-8; clone size: NA
CDR3 DNA: TGCGCCAGCAGCTTGTATGGGAGTTCACCCCTCCACTTT; CDR3 protein: CASSLYGSSPLHF; D gene: NA; J gene: TRBJ1-6; V gene: TRBV5-1; clone size: NA